This T cell receptor beta chain originates from a study of T cells after posttransplantation cyclophosphamide. Repertoires were generated with immunoSEQ multiplex PCR, while TCRdb's copy carries only in-frame clones and drops some. This sample shows roughly 32,000 clones and no singletons; 4.5% to 5% rests with the ten largest. This clone has a count of ten or more. CDR1 MDHEN and CDR2 SYDVKM come from the germline V gene. The length of the CDR3 is 13 residues. Trimming pared 7 bases from V and 4 bases from J, leaving 11 bases between. This rearrangement joins TRBV28 to TRBJ1-3; TRBD1 might be the D (5 bases). The specimen was PBMCs. This receptor was obtained from a woman aged 25 to 39 in good health and a related stem cell transplant donor. The CDR3 DNA reads TGTGCCAGCAAAGGGAGACAGGGAAACACCATATATTTT. Translated, it gives CASKGRQGNTIYF.